This T cell receptor (beta chain) was captured in a study of T cell changes during pregnancy in multiple sclerosis (dated by TCRdb to about 2019). Describing the broader study: Changes in the T cell repertoire over the course of pregnancy were examined in this study in women with multiple sclerosis.

Points on this clone: The antigen it recognizes is unknown. One base away there is no much larger clone; base qualities are not given.

CDR1 and CDR2, looked up from the germline V gene, are SQVTM and ANQGSEA. The junction shows trimming of 2 bases on V and 4 bases on J, plus 5 bases between the germline ends. The CDR3 sequence holds 11 residues, the cysteine and phenylalanine included. Left in the record is the CDR3 DNA by itself, 33 bases read in frame from the first base. The library came from the immunoSEQ multiplex PCR assay. TCRdb's version of the immuneACCESS table is confined to in-frame rearrangements and falls short of the full clone set. An unresolved V gene accounts for under half of the shortfall where checked; the remainder is of unknown origin. Recorded for this sample are 30,000 to 45,000 clones; 91% of them occurred a single time. The ten largest account for around 0.47% of the sample.

Sequences were derived from CD4+ T cells from peripheral blood mononuclear cells, sampled in the second trimester of pregnancy. The sequence came from a female donor in good health, enrolled as a control in a pregnancy study. The rearranged segments are TRBV29-1 and TRBJ1-2, with TRBD1 perhaps the D gene, on 5 matching bases. The CDR3 sequence is CSVEQGYGYTF. Here is the DNA: TGCAGCGTTGAACAGGGCTATGGCTACACCTTC.